The 24 T cell receptor beta chains below all came from one sample that was sequenced in a study of identical twins. From the 5' RACE reads, TCRdb called clonotypes with MiXCR, one entry per CDR3 protein. The data contain about 720,000 distinct CDR3 sequences, less than 10% of them singletons. These data were also filed under a second study, of yellow fever vaccine responses in identical twins.

Input material: PBMCs. These receptors were taken from a young woman in good health.

The chain is built from TRBV4-2 and TRBJ2-1; 11 bases are a match to TRBD2. The CDR3 contains 15 residues. V lost 8 bases to trimming and J lost 5 bases; unmatched junction nucleotides: 8. CDR1 LGHNA and CDR2 YNFKEQ come from the germline V gene. CDR3 protein: CASGQTSGENNEQFF. The CDR3 DNA reads TGTGCCAGCGGTCAGACTAGCGGGGAGAACAATGAGCAGTTCTTC.

This clonotype was detected a few times. The chain is built from TRBV20-1 and TRBJ1-1; D call uncertain. Per the germline V gene, CDR1 is DFQATT and CDR2 is SNEGSKA (reference sequence). V was clipped by 3 bases and J by 5 bases, with 13 bases between them. The CDR3 extends over 13 amino acids. This CDR3 is CSASPVVRTEAFF. In DNA, the CDR3 is TGCAGTGCTAGTCCGGTAGTTAGGACTGAAGCTTTCTTT.

This clonotype turned up a few times. J is TRBJ2-1 and V is TRBV6-2 or TRBV6-3; D is unresolved. CDR3 length: 12 residues. The ends were cut back, 3 bases at V and 15 bases at J, with 15 bases in the middle. Per the germline V gene, CDR1 is MNHEY and CDR2 is SVGEGT. The CDR3 protein is CASSYPGPDAFF. The CDR3 nucleotides read TGTGCCAGCAGTTATCCCGGGCCTGATGCGTTCTTC.

This clonotype was counted many times. This rearrangement joins TRBV6-6 to TRBJ2-1; possibly TRBD1 for D (5 bases). The germline V and J ends were trimmed by 0 bases and 4 bases, with 7 bases remaining between them. The length of the CDR3 is 14 residues. CDR1 and CDR2 from the germline V gene are MNHNY and SVGAGI (reference sequence). The CDR3 DNA sequence: TGTGCCAGCAGTTACTCCAGGGTTTACAATGAGCAGTTCTTC. This encodes CASSYSRVYNEQFF.

This clonotype was detected ten times or more. J is TRBJ1-4 and V is TRBV27, with D perhaps TRBD1 (5 bases). Trimming removed 7 bases at V and 11 bases at J, with 17 bases between. CDR1 is MNHEY and CDR2 is SMNVEV in the germline V gene (reference sequence). CDR3 size: 13 residues. This CDR3 is CASTMAGTGKLFF. The CDR3 nucleotides are TGTGCCAGCACGATGGCGGGGACTGGGAAACTGTTTTTT.

The sample holds many counts of this clonotype. The rearrangement joins TRBV4-1 to TRBJ2-1; TRBD2 matches at 11 bases. Trimming cost V 0 bases and J 15 bases; bases outside gene matches: 7. Germline V CDR1 and CDR2: MGHRA, YSYEKL. CDR3 length: 14 amino acids. Here the CDR3 DNA reads TGCGCCAGCAGCCAAGATACTAGCGGGAGACCTAGGTTCTTC. This encodes CASSQDTSGRPRFF.

In this sample, this clonotype turned up a few times. CDR3 loop: CASSKMNTGELFF. CDR3 coding DNA: TGTGCCAGCAGTAAGATGAACACCGGGGAGCTGTTTTTT. The chain joins TRBV7-8 to TRBJ2-2; D is ambiguous. Trimming removed 6 bases at V and 1 base at J, with 6 bases between. This CDR3 spans 13 amino acids. Looked up from germline, CDR1 is SGHVS and CDR2 is FQNEAQ.

This clonotype showed up just a few times. Here the CDR3 reads CASSYSRGGKQYF. The CDR3 DNA is TGTGCCAGCAGTTACTCGAGGGGGGGTAAGCAGTACTTC. V is TRBV6-5 and J is TRBJ2-7; possible D gene TRBD2, 7 bases. CDR1 MNHEY and CDR2 SVGAGI come from the germline V gene. CDR3 length equals 13 residues. V lost 0 bases, J lost 8 bases, and 11 bases lay in between.

This clonotype showed up just a few times. CDR3 nucleotides: TGTGCCAGCAGCTTCTTGGTCCAGGGGACCCAGTACTTC. This codes for CASSFLVQGTQYF. V is TRBV7-9 and J is TRBJ2-5, with D perhaps TRBD1 (5 bases). The CDR3 runs to 13 residues. The germline V gene encodes CDR1 SEHNR and CDR2 FQNEAQ (reference sequence). Trimming cost V 3 bases and J 7 bases, with 12 bases left between them.

This clonotype was counted a few times. The rearrangement joins TRBV4-3 to TRBJ2-5, with TRBD1 as a possible D gene (6 bases). CDR1 and CDR2 from the germline V gene are LGHNA and YSLEER. Deletions cut 4 bases from V and 2 bases from J, with 11 bases between. The CDR3 sequence is 14 residues long. CDR3 protein: CASSPGRGQETQYF. The CDR3 DNA reads TGCGCCAGCAGCCCGGGAAGGGGGCAAGAGACCCAGTACTTC.

Written as DNA, the CDR3 is TGCGCCAGCAGCCAAGATACGTTGCAGCATGAGCAGTTCTTC. Translated, it gives CASSQDTLQHEQFF. V and J are TRBV4-3 and TRBJ2-1, with D uncertain. The CDR3 is made up of 14 amino acids. Germline values: CDR1 LGHNA, CDR2 YSLEER. The germline V and J ends were trimmed by 0 bases and 8 bases, with 11 bases remaining between them.

This clonotype was seen only a few times. This rearrangement joins TRBV6-2 or TRBV6-3 to TRBJ2-1; D is perhaps TRBD1 (6 bases). There are 16 residues in the CDR3. V lost 3 bases to trimming and J lost 2 bases, with 14 bases between them. Germline-derived CDR1 and CDR2 are MNHEY and SVGEGT. The CDR3 spells CASSYAAGDPYNEQFF. The CDR3 DNA sequence: TGTGCCAGCAGTTATGCGGCAGGGGACCCCTACAATGAGCAGTTCTTC.

This clonotype was picked up many times. The CDR3 spells CASRTGAANYGYTF. The DNA for the CDR3 is TGTGCCAGCAGAACAGGGGCAGCTAACTATGGCTACACCTTC. V is TRBV28 and J is TRBJ1-2, with 7 bases aligning to TRBD1. CDR3 length: 14 residues. Germline CDR1 reads MDHEN; CDR2 reads SYDVKM. With 6 bases clipped from V and 0 bases from J, the junction kept 4 bases outside the gene matches.

This clonotype was seen many times. The rearrangement uses TRBV20-1 and TRBJ2-5; 16 nucleotides line up with TRBD2. Losses at the gene ends were 1 base for V and 4 bases for J; bases not matched to a gene: 15. The germline V gene has CDR1 DFQATT and CDR2 SNEGSKA (reference sequence). CDR3 length equals 20 residues. The CDR3, as DNA: TGCAGTGCTAGAGGAGATCGTCCGGGACTAGCGGGGGGGCCCGGAGAGACCCAGTACTTC. It specifies CSARGDRPGLAGGPGETQYF.

This clonotype came up many times. The V call is TRBV5-1, the J call TRBJ2-7; D might be TRBD1 or TRBD2, each matching 5 bases. This CDR3 has 13 residues. Germline assignment: CDR1 SGHRS and CDR2 YFSETQ. The V gene lost 7 bases and the J gene lost 0 bases, with 11 bases spanning the gap. The DNA of the CDR3 is TGCGCCAGCCGTAAGGGGAGCTCCTACGAGCAGTACTTC. It yields the protein CASRKGSSYEQYF.

This clonotype was found a few times. This chain links TRBV3-1 with TRBJ1-2; no reliable D call. CDR1 is LGHDT and CDR2 is YNNKEL in the germline V gene (reference sequence). V was cut by 1 base and J by 6 bases, with 15 bases left in between. CDR3 length equals 15 residues. This chain's CDR3 is CASSQADVGINGYTF. In nucleotides, the CDR3 is TGTGCCAGCAGCCAAGCGGATGTAGGGATTAATGGCTACACCTTC.

This clonotype came up a few times. The chain uses TRBV3-1 and TRBJ2-7; TRBD2 aligns across 8 bases. This CDR3 region has 15 residues. The junction had 12 bases not matched to a gene; V was cut back by 4 bases and J by 7 bases. Per germline, CDR1 LGHDT and CDR2 YNNKEL (reference sequence). The CDR3 region is CASSPAGGGKWEQYF. CDR3 nucleotides: TGTGCCAGCAGCCCAGCCGGGGGGGGGAAGTGGGAGCAGTACTTC.

The chain is built from TRBV29-1 and TRBJ1-1; D ambiguous. The V gene lost 7 bases and the J gene lost 0 bases, with 12 bases spanning the gap. The CDR3 consists of 13 residues. In germline, CDR1 is SQVTM, CDR2 ANQGSEA. DNA of the CDR3: TGCAGCGCGACGGAAAGTTTGAACACTGAAGCTTTCTTT. Its protein product is CSATESLNTEAFF.

A few counts support this clonotype. V gene TRBV7-9 combines with J gene TRBJ1-5; TRBD1 is a possible D gene (5 bases). The germline CDR1 and CDR2 sequences are SEHNR and FQNEAQ (reference sequence). This CDR3 contains 15 residues. Trimming removed 1 base from V and 5 bases from J, with 12 bases in between. The CDR3 sequence is CASSLVGGGDQPQHF. CDR3 in DNA: TGTGCCAGCAGCTTAGTTGGGGGAGGGGATCAGCCCCAGCATTTT.

This clonotype has only a few counts. The rearrangement joins TRBV10-3 to TRBJ1-5; TRBD1 matches at 8 bases. The length of the CDR3 is 14 residues. Losses at the gene ends were 6 bases for V and 4 bases for J; bases not matched to a gene: 5. CDR1 is ENHRY, CDR2 SYGVKD, per germline. The CDR3 reads CAISGQGNNQPQHF. Here the CDR3 DNA reads TGTGCCATCAGCGGACAGGGAAATAATCAGCCCCAGCATTTT.

This clonotype appeared a few times. The J gene is TRBJ2-5, the V gene TRBV7-6, with D perhaps TRBD2 (6 bases). Per germline, CDR1 SGHVS and CDR2 FNYEAQ. The V and J ends lost 5 bases and 9 bases respectively, with 22 bases between them. The CDR3 contains 15 residues. The CDR3 DNA reads as TGTGCCAGCAGCCAATACCGGGACTCCAAGGTCCCCCAGTACTTC. Protein sequence: CASSQYRDSKVPQYF.

In this sample, this clonotype turned up a few times. The gene calls are TRBV5-6 and TRBJ2-1; 12 bases fit TRBD2. Germline V gene lookup returns CDR1 SGHDT and CDR2 YYEEEE. V shed 4 bases, J shed 7 bases, and the junction held 9 bases outside the gene matches. CDR3 size: 16 residues. The DNA for the CDR3 is TGTGCCAGCAGCCTCCTTCTAGCGGGAGGGACAAATGAGCAGTTCTTC. This gives the protein CASSLLLAGGTNEQFF.

The chain uses TRBV10-3 and TRBJ2-3; 13 positions match TRBD2. The V gene's germline CDR1 is ENHRY and CDR2 SYGVKD. The CDR3 spans 17 residues. V shed 0 bases, J shed 4 bases, and the junction held 4 bases outside the gene matches. CDR3 nucleotides: TGTGCCATCAGTGAGTCGAGGACTAGCGGGAGTGCAGATACGCAGTATTTT. Residues: CAISESRTSGSADTQYF.

The table lists this clonotype with many counts. The chain uses TRBV3-1 and TRBJ2-7, with TRBD1 matching 8 bases. This CDR3 spans 14 amino acids. V gave up 4 bases and J gave up 3 bases; unmatched junction bases: 5. From germline, CDR1 is LGHDT and CDR2 YNNKEL (reference sequence). The chain's CDR3 is CASSPIDRGYEQYF. The CDR3 coding sequence is TGTGCCAGCAGCCCGATCGACAGGGGCTACGAGCAGTACTTC.